These 6 T cell receptor beta chains were sequenced from one sample in a study of cytomegalovirus exposure and HLA in healthy donors. PCR employed 60 Vbeta and 13 Jbeta primers. Profiling relied on immunoSEQ multiplex PCR, and the TCRdb table lists in-frame clones only, not all of them. Here the sample spans 130,000 to 150,000 clones, around 78% being singletons. Specimen: PBMCs. These receptors were obtained from a male donor in good health and CMV-seronegative.

Note on this clone: The germline gene is not matched at one end of the junction; a read error may be the cause. J is TRBJ2-2 and V is TRBV4-3; 14 positions match TRBD2. Germline lookup yields CDR1 LGHNA and CDR2 YSLEER. This CDR3 has 17 residues. The CDR3 loop reads CASRQVTSGGETGELFF. The CDR3 coding sequence is TGCGCCAGCCGCCAAGTGACTAGCGGGGGGGAGACCGGGGAGCTGTTTTTT.

The chain employs TRBV30 and TRBJ1-2; unclear D gene. Germline V gives CDR1 GTSNPN, CDR2 SVGIG (reference sequence). The length of the CDR3 is 15 residues. V dropped 0 bases and J dropped 4 bases, with 15 bases sitting between them. As DNA, the CDR3 is TGTGCCTGGAGTGTACGGTCCTCGGGGAGCTATGGCTACACCTTC. Protein: CAWSVRSSGSYGYTF.

The sample holds a few counts of this clone. The chain recombines TRBV5-4 with TRBJ1-6, with D maybe TRBD1 (5 bases). CDR1 is SGHNT and CDR2 is YYREEE in the germline V gene (reference sequence). V was cut by 0 bases and J by 0 bases, with 10 bases left in between. This CDR3 has 17 residues. This CDR3 is CASSLVLQGSYNSPLHF. CDR3 nucleotide sequence: TGTGCCAGCAGCTTGGTACTGCAGGGCTCCTATAATTCACCCCTCCACTTT.

The chain joins TRBV27 to TRBJ2-2; 10 bases line up with TRBD2. Germline CDR1 and CDR2: MNHEY and SMNVEV (reference sequence). The length of the CDR3 is 19 residues. After removal of 5 bases from V and 1 base from J, the junction contained 13 bases not matched to a gene. CDR3 nucleotide sequence: TGTGCCAGCAGTCGCCGGGGGCTAGCGGGAGTGAAGAACACCGGGGAGCTGTTTTTT. Its translation: CASSRRGLAGVKNTGELFF.

The chain carries TRBV4-3 and TRBJ2-7; TRBD2 matches at 9 bases. There are 16 residues in the CDR3. Germline V CDR1 and CDR2: LGHNA, YSLEER. Trimming removed 0 bases from V and 2 bases from J; junction bases left unmatched: 5. For the CDR3, the DNA is TGCGCCAGCAGCCAAGATTGGGCGGGGGGGACCTACGAGCAGTACTTC. Its translation: CASSQDWAGGTYEQYF.

The gene calls are TRBV5-1 and TRBJ2-5, with a weak D call TRBD2 (6 bases). CDR1 is SGHRS, CDR2 YFSETQ, per germline. V was clipped by 4 bases and J by 4 bases, with 14 bases between them. The CDR3 spans 14 residues. The CDR3 nucleotides read TGCGCCAGCAGCGTGGACGGGAGTGTAGAGACCCAGTACTTC. Amino acids: CASSVDGSVETQYF.